The entry that follows covers one T cell receptor beta chain sequence. Its antigen is as yet unknown. 60 Vbeta and 13 Jbeta primers were used in PCR. TCRdb keeps only in-frame clones here, not all; method: immunoSEQ multiplex PCR. The sample yields 100,000 to 150,000 clones, about 80% seen once. The study sampled nominally healthy donors, though unrecorded immune exposures were likely. The sample comes from a study of cytomegalovirus exposure and HLA in healthy donors. Study results and limitations: It was only CMV serostatus that was available as immune exposure information. Being productive about 90% or about 30% of the time was typical of most TCR beta V segments in an earlier analysis.

This CDR3 spans 15 amino acids. Germline V gene lookup returns CDR1 GTSNPN and CDR2 SVGIG (reference sequence). J lost 7 bases, V lost 2 bases, and 9 bases had no gene match. Sequencing was performed on PBMCs. This chain connects TRBV30 to TRBJ2-2, with 8 bases matching TRBD2. This TCR was sampled from a man in his thirties or forties in good health and CMV-seropositive. The CDR3, as DNA: TGTGCCTGGAGTACGCAAGGGACTAGTATCGGGGAGCTGTTTTTT. It encodes CAWSTQGTSIGELFF.